The 6 T cell receptor beta chains below come from one sample, sequenced in a study of T cells in Graves' hyperthyroidism and ophthalmopathy. Template material for amplifying TCR beta CDR3 regions consisted of RNA transcripts. First-round RT-PCR with HTBI primers amplified the TCR CDR3 region. Each CDR3 protein gets one entry after TCRdb re-called the multiplex PCR reads with MiXCR. The repertoire holds around 34,000 distinct CDR3 sequences, with around 52% as singletons. The sequencing sample was made of blood. The receptors come from a woman aged 40 to 50 with Graves' ophthalmopathy.

This clonotype was detected ten times or more. The chain is built from TRBV5-1 and TRBJ2-7; D perhaps matches TRBD1 (5 bases). The CDR3 consists of 14 residues. Trimming cost V 4 bases and J 0 bases, with 11 bases left between them. Germline values: CDR1 SGHRS, CDR2 YFSETQ. DNA for the CDR3: TGCGCCAGCAGCCGGGTAGGGGTCTCCTACGAGCAGTACTTC. It codes for CASSRVGVSYEQYF.

The rearrangement joins TRBV29-1 to TRBJ2-5, with a possible D match to TRBD2 (7 bases). There are 12 residues in the CDR3. V dropped 6 bases and J dropped 4 bases, with 12 bases sitting between them. Germline V gene data show CDR1 as SQVTM and CDR2 as ANQGSEA. Here the CDR3 DNA reads TGCAGCGTCGGGGGGCAGGCAGAGACCCAGTACTTC. Translated: CSVGGQAETQYF.

This clonotype is labeled as medium-sized. The genes are TRBV24-1 and TRBJ2-7, with D unclear. Trimming removed 1 base at V and 5 bases at J, with 8 bases between. Germline V CDR1 and CDR2: KGHDR, SFDVKD. The CDR3 has 13 amino acids. The CDR3 DNA reads as TGTGCCACCAGTGATTTTCCGACCGACGAGCAGTACTTC. Translation gives CATSDFPTDEQYF.

In this sample, this clonotype turned up once. The rearrangement links TRBV19 to TRBJ1-1; 8 bases align to TRBD1. The CDR3 length is 14 residues. CDR1 and CDR2 (germline): LNHDA, SQIVND (reference sequence). After removal of 3 bases from V and 6 bases from J, the junction contained 6 bases not matched to a gene. CDR3 sequence reads: CASSIGQGVAEAFF. CDR3 in DNA: TGTGCCAGTAGTATCGGACAGGGAGTCGCTGAAGCTTTCTTT.

This clonotype was counted ten times or more. J is TRBJ2-7 and V is TRBV19; 8 bases match TRBD2. This CDR3 comprises 15 residues. Germline lookup yields CDR1 LNHDA and CDR2 SQIVND (reference sequence). The DNA of the CDR3 is TGTGCGACAAGAAAGAGAGCGGGAGAAACCTACGAGCAGTACTTC. Encoded protein: CATRKRAGETYEQYF.

This clonotype was recorded at least ten times. The chain joins TRBV11-2 to TRBJ1-1; 11 bases match TRBD1. In germline, CDR1 is SGHAT, CDR2 FQNNGV. The J segment lost 0 bases and the V segment lost 6 bases, leaving 6 bases of the junction unmatched. The CDR3 has 16 residues. This CDR3 reads CASRWTGGTMNTEAFF. CDR3 coding DNA: TGTGCCAGCAGGTGGACAGGGGGCACCATGAACACTGAAGCTTTCTTT.